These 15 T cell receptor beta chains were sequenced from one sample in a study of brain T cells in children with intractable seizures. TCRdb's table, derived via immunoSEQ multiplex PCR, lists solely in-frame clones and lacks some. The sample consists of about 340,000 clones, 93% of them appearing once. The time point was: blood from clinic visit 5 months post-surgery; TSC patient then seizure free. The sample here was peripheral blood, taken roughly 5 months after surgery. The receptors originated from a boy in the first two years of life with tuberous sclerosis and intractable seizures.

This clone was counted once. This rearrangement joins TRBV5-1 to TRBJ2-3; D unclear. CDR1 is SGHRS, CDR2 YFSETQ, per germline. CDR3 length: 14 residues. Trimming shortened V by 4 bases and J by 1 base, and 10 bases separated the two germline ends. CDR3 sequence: CASSAIGGTDTQYF. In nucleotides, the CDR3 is TGCGCCAGCAGCGCTATTGGAGGCACAGATACGCAGTATTTT.

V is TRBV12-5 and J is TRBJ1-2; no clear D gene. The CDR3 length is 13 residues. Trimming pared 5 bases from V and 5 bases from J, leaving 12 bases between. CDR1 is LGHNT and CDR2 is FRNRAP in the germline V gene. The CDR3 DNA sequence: TGTGCTAGTGGTGAATTTGGATGGTATGGCTACACCTTC. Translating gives CASGEFGWYGYTF.

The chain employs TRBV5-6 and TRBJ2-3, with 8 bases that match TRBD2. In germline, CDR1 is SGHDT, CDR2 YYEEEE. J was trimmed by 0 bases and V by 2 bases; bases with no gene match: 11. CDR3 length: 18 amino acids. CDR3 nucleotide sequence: TGTGCCAGCAGCTTCGGGCCCTCACTAGCGGTTAGCACAGATACGCAGTATTTT. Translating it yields CASSFGPSLAVSTDTQYF.

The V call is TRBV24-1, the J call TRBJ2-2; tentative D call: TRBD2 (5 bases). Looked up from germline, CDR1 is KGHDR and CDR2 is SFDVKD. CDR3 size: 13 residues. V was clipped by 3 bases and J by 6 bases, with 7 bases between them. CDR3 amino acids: CATSDTGSGELFF. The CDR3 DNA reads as TGTGCCACCAGTGATACGGGGTCCGGGGAGCTGTTTTTT.

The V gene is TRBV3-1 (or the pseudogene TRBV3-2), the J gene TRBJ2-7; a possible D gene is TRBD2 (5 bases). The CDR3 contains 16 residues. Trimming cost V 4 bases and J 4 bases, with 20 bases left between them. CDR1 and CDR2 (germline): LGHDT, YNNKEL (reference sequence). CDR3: CASSRSRARWEYEQYF. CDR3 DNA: TGTGCCAGCAGCCGCTCCCGGGCCCGATGGGAGTACGAGCAGTACTTC.

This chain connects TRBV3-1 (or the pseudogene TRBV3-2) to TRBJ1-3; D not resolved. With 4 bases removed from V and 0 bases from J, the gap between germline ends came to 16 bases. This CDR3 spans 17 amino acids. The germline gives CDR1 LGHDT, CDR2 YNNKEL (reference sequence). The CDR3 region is CASSLTHGQVSGNTIYF. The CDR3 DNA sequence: TGTGCCAGCAGCCTGACTCACGGGCAGGTCTCTGGAAACACCATATATTTT.

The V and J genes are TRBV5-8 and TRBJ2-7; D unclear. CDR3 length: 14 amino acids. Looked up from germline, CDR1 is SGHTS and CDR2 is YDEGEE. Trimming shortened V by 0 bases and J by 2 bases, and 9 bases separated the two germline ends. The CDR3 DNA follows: TGTGCCAGCAGCTTGGGACCCCTTCCCTACGAGCAGTACTTC. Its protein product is CASSLGPLPYEQYF.

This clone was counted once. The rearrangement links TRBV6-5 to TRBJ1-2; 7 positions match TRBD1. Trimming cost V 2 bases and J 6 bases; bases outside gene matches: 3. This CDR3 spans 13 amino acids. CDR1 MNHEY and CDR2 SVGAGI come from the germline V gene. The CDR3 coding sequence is TGTGCCAGCAGTTACCCCGGGACAGATGGCTACACCTTC. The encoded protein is CASSYPGTDGYTF.

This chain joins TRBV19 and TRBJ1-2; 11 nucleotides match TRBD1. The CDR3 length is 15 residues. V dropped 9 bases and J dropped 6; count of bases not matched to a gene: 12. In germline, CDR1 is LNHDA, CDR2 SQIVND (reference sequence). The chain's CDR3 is CASRTGGARMDGYTF. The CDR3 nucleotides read TGTGCCAGCCGGACAGGGGGCGCCCGTATGGATGGCTACACCTTC.

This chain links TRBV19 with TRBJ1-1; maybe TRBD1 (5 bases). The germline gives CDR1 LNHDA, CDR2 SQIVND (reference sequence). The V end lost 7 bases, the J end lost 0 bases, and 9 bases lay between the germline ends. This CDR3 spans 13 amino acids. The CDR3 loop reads CASTWDLNTEAFF. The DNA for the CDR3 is TGTGCCAGTACCTGGGACCTGAACACTGAAGCTTTCTTT.

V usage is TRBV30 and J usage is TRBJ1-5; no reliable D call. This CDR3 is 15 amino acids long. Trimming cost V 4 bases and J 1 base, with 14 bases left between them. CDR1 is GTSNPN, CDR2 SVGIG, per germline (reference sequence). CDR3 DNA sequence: TGTGCCTGGAAGCCGGGCTACGGGAGCAATCAGCCCCAGCATTTT. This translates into CAWKPGYGSNQPQHF.

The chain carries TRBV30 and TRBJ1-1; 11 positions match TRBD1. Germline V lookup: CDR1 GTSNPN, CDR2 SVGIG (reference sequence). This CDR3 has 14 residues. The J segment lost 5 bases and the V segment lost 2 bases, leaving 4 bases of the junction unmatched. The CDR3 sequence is CAWSTGTGGTEAFF. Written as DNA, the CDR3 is TGTGCCTGGAGTACCGGGACAGGGGGGACTGAAGCTTTCTTT.

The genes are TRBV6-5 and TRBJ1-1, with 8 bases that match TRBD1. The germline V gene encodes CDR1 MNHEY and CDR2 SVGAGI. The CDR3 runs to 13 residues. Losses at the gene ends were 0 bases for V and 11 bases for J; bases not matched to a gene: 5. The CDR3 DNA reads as TGTGCCAGCAGTTACTCTAGGACAGGGATCGCTTTCTTT. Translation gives CASSYSRTGIAFF.

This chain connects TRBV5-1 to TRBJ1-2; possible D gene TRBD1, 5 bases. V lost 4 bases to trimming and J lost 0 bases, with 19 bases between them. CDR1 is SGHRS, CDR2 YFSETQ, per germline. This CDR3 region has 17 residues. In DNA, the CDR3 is TGCGCCAGCAGCGCTCGGGACGGAGGGTGGGCTAACTATGGCTACACCTTC. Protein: CASSARDGGWANYGYTF.

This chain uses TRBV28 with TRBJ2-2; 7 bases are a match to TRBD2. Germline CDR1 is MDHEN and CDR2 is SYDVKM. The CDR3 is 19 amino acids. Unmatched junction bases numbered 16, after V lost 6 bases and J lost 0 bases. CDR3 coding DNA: TGTGCCAGCAGACCAGGTATCGGGACTACCTTCGCGAACACCGGGGAGCTGTTTTTT. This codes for CASRPGIGTTFANTGELFF.